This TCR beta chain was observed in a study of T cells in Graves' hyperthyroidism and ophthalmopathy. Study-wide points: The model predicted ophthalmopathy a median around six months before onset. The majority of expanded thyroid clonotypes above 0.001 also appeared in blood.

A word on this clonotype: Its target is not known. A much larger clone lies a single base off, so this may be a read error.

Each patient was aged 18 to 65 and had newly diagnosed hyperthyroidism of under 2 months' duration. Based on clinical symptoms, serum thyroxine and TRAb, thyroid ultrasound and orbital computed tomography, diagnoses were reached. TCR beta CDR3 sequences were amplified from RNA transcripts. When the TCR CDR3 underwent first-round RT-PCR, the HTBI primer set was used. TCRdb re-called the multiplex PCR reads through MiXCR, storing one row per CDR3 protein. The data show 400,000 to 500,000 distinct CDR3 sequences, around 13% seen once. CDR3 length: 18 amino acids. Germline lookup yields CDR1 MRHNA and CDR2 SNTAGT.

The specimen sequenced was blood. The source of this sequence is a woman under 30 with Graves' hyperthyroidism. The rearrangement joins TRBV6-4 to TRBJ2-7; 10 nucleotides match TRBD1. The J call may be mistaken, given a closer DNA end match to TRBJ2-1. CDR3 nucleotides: TGTGCCAGCAGCGAAAAGTCTGGGGACAGGGGATTCTCCTACGAGCAGTTCTTC. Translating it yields CASSEKSGDRGFSYEQFF.